These 13 T cell receptor beta chains were all obtained from the same sample, sequenced in a study of OX40 agonist ivuxolimab in advanced cancers. TCRdb keeps only in-frame clones here, not all; method: immunoSEQ multiplex PCR. This sample has some 14,000 clones; 80% occur once, and the top ten carry less than 35%. Sequencing was performed on CD4+ or CD8+ T cells sorted from blood, taken in a trial of the OX40 agonist ivuxolimab. These receptors all stem from an adult with an advanced solid tumor such as melanoma, head and neck, liver or kidney cancer.

J is TRBJ2-2 and V is TRBV5-1, with 7 nucleotides matching TRBD1. This CDR3 spans 15 amino acids. Trimming cost V 2 bases and J 0 bases; bases outside gene matches: 1. CDR1 is SGHRS, CDR2 YFSETQ, per germline. The CDR3 loop is CASSFGTANTGELFF. CDR3 in DNA: TGCGCCAGCAGCTTCGGGACAGCGAACACCGGGGAGCTGTTTTTT.

The chain employs TRBV7-9 and TRBJ2-7; TRBD1 might be the D (6 bases). The CDR3 runs 13 residues. V lost 5 bases, J lost 0 bases, and 8 bases lay in between. Germline assignment: CDR1 SEHNR and CDR2 FQNEAQ (reference sequence). This CDR3 is CASSRDISYEQYF. CDR3 coding DNA: TGTGCCAGCAGCCGGGACATCTCCTACGAGCAGTACTTC.

This clone was picked up a small number of times. The chain uses TRBV14 and TRBJ2-2, with D tentatively TRBD1 (5 bases). Germline loops: CDR1 SGHDN, CDR2 FVKESK. The CDR3 sequence is 15 residues long. The ends were cut back, 4 bases at V and 5 bases at J, with 14 bases in the middle. The CDR3 bases are TGTGCCAGCAGCCCGGGTCAGGGTGGTACCGGGGAGCTGTTTTTT. Amino acids: CASSPGQGGTGELFF. Drawing the rest from reference TRBV14 and TRBJ2-2, the complete variable domain is EAGVTQFPSHSVIEKGQTVTLRCDPISGHDNLYWYRRVMGKEIKFLLHFVKESKQDESGMPNNRFLAERTGGTYSTLKVQPAELEDSGVYFCASSPGQGGTGELFFGEGSRLTVL.

The gene calls are TRBV7-3 and TRBJ1-2, with a possible D match to TRBD1 (5 bases). The CDR3 runs to 14 residues. The V and J ends lost 5 bases and 2 bases respectively, with 12 bases between them. The germline V gene encodes CDR1 SGHTA and CDR2 FQGTGA. This CDR3 reads CASSPGASNYGYTF. The CDR3 bases are TGTGCCAGCAGCCCCGGGGCCTCGAACTATGGCTACACCTTC.

This chain links TRBV7-3 with TRBJ1-1, with 7 bases fitting TRBD1. V trimming: 6 bases; J trimming: 6 bases; junction bases outside the gene matches: 10. Germline CDR1 reads SGHTA; CDR2 reads FQGTGA. This CDR3 has 14 residues. The CDR3 nucleotides read TGTGCCAGCAGACACACAGGGGCGGCTTCTGAAGCTTTCTTT. This encodes CASRHTGAASEAFF. Together with reference TRBV7-3 and TRBJ1-1, the CDR3 gives the full variable domain: GAGVSQTPSNKVTEKGKYVELRCDPISGHTALYWYRQSLGQGPEFLIYFQGTGAADDSGLPNDRFFAVRPEGSVSTLKIQRTERGDSAVYLCASRHTGAASEAFFGQGTRLTVV.

This chain joins TRBV4-3 and TRBJ1-1; D not resolved. V dropped 3 bases and J dropped 0 bases, with 11 bases sitting between them. CDR1 and CDR2 (germline): LGHNA, YSLEER. The CDR3 is 15 residues long. CDR3 amino acids: CASSHMRSMNTEAFF. Written as DNA, the CDR3 is TGCGCCAGCAGCCACATGAGGTCCATGAACACTGAAGCTTTCTTT.

The count of this clone is one. The chain is built from TRBV11-2 and TRBJ2-3; perhaps TRBD2 as D (5 bases). V shed 3 bases and J shed 0 bases, with 13 bases lying between them. Germline loops: CDR1 SGHAT, CDR2 FQNNGV. This CDR3 is 16 amino acids long. The CDR3 is CASSFAGGLSTDTQYF. CDR3 bases: TGTGCCAGCAGCTTCGCTGGCGGGCTCAGCACAGATACGCAGTATTTT.

The CDR3: CASHLKGWNYGYTF. CDR3 nucleotides: TGTGCCAGCCACCTAAAGGGATGGAACTATGGCTACACCTTC. The chain uses TRBV5-8 and TRBJ1-2; no reliable D call. CDR1 is SGHTS and CDR2 is YDEGEE in the germline V gene. This CDR3 is 14 amino acids long. V was clipped by 7 bases and J by 2 bases, with 15 bases between them.

In this sample, this clone turned up a few times. Written as DNA, the CDR3 is TGTGCCACCAGCAACCGAGGGAGAGCGGAGTACTTC. Its translation is CATSNRGRAEYF. This rearrangement joins TRBV15 to TRBJ2-4; TRBD2 is a possible D gene (5 bases). V dropped 4 bases and J dropped 14 bases, with 15 bases sitting between them. Germline loops: CDR1 LNHNV, CDR2 YYDKDF (reference sequence). There are 12 residues in the CDR3.

The rearrangement joins TRBV7-9 to TRBJ1-1; a possible D gene is TRBD1 (6 bases). V lost 7 bases, J lost 1 base, and 10 bases lay in between. CDR3 size: 13 residues. The germline V gene has CDR1 SEHNR and CDR2 FQNEAQ (reference sequence). In nucleotides, the CDR3 is TGTGCCAGCAAGGGGGAAAGGAACACTGAAGCTTTCTTT. Protein: CASKGERNTEAFF. The entire variable domain, with the rest obtained from reference TRBV7-9 and TRBJ1-1, is as follows: DTGVSQNPRHKITKRGQNVTFRCDPISEHNRLYWYRQTLGQGPEFLTYFQNEAQLEKSRLLSDRFSAERPKGSFSTLEIQRTEQGDSAMYLCASKGERNTEAFFGQGTRLTVV.

The chain uses TRBV29-1 and TRBJ1-2, with 7 bases aligning to TRBD1. Germline V gene data show CDR1 as SQVTM and CDR2 as ANQGSEA. CDR3 length: 15 amino acids. V trimming: 8 bases; J trimming: 0 bases; junction bases outside the gene matches: 12. The CDR3 DNA reads as TGCAGCTCGCTGCAGGGGGGCGCGTCTAACTATGGCTACACCTTC. Its protein product is CSSLQGGASNYGYTF.

The V call is TRBV6-1, the J call TRBJ1-4; perhaps TRBD1 as D (5 bases). V was pared by 4 bases and J by 0 bases, with 15 bases between. CDR3 size: 17 residues. The V gene's germline CDR1 is MNHNS and CDR2 SASEGT. CDR3 sequence (DNA): TGTGCCAGCAGTGGCCGGAGGGGCCTTGCAACTAATGAAAAACTGTTTTTT. Protein: CASSGRRGLATNEKLFF.

The chain couples TRBV5-5 to TRBJ1-1; D is ambiguous. Germline V gene lookup returns CDR1 SGHKS and CDR2 YYEKEE (reference sequence). This CDR3 contains 16 residues. Deletions cut 5 bases from V and 0 bases from J, with 17 bases between. The CDR3 is CASRAIPDNLNTEAFF. The CDR3 DNA is TGTGCCAGCAGGGCTATCCCTGACAACCTGAACACTGAAGCTTTCTTT.